One sample yielded the 15 T cell receptor beta chains listed below, sequenced in a study of control samples from healthy donors and cancer patients. The method was immunoSEQ multiplex PCR; TCRdb's version includes in-frame clones alone and lacks a portion of them. This table has around 110,000 clones, 93% appearing once. Sequencing used blood. The source of these receptors is a man aged 30-40 years in good health.

The J gene is TRBJ2-3, the V gene TRBV5-4; D remains unclear. Trimming took off 1 base at V and 1 base at J, with 7 bases between the two ends. The CDR3 is made up of 14 amino acids. Germline loops: CDR1 SGHNT, CDR2 YYREEE (reference sequence). CDR3 DNA: TGTGCCAGCAGCTTGTATGAGGGCACAGATACGCAGTATTTT. This codes for CASSLYEGTDTQYF.

The V gene is TRBV28, the J gene TRBJ2-7; D not resolved. The CDR3 has 12 amino acids. Germline CDR1 is MDHEN and CDR2 is SYDVKM. Trimming shortened V by 6 bases and J by 4 bases, and 10 bases separated the two germline ends. The CDR3 nucleotides read TGTGCCAGCAGCCAAGCCCGATACGAGCAGTACTTC. Encoded protein: CASSQARYEQYF.

The gene calls are TRBV3-1 (or the pseudogene TRBV3-2) and TRBJ1-5; tentative D call: TRBD1 (6 bases). The V end lost 5 bases, the J end lost 5 bases, and 19 bases lay between the germline ends. Germline lookup yields CDR1 LGHDT and CDR2 YNNKEL (reference sequence). The CDR3 runs 16 residues. DNA for the CDR3: TGTGCCAGCAGCTCCCGGGGGGGCGGCGATGATCAGCCCCAGCATTTT. It codes for CASSSRGGGDDQPQHF.

A single count supports this clone. This chain uses TRBV10-2 with TRBJ1-5; D unresolved. The V end lost 0 bases, the J end lost 0 bases, and 12 bases lay between the germline ends. CDR3 size: 17 residues. Looked up from germline, CDR1 is WSHSY and CDR2 is SAAADI. The CDR3 is CASSESTGQLSNQPQHF. The CDR3 nucleotides read TGCGCCAGCAGTGAGTCGACTGGGCAGCTTAGCAATCAGCCCCAGCATTTT.

The rearrangement joins TRBV28 to TRBJ2-3, with 7 positions matching TRBD1. The CDR3 is 15 residues long. The ends lost 6 bases at V and 2 bases at J; junction bases unmatched: 8. Germline V gene sequence: CDR1 MDHEN, CDR2 SYDVKM. DNA of the CDR3: TGTGCCAGCAGCTCCCCCAGGGGGAACACAGATACGCAGTATTTT. Its protein is CASSSPRGNTDTQYF.

The chain joins TRBV4-2 to TRBJ2-3; 8 bases are a match to TRBD2. J lost 5 bases, V lost 4 bases, and 11 bases had no gene match. CDR3 length equals 16 residues. The germline CDR1 and CDR2 sequences are LGHNA and YNFKEQ. CDR3 region: CASSLTVGSGVDTQYF. CDR3 nucleotides: TGTGCCAGCAGCCTGACTGTGGGTAGCGGGGTAGATACGCAGTATTTT.

This CDR3 is CASSVVGGSGNTIYF. The CDR3 DNA reads as TGTGCCAGCAGCGTAGTCGGGGGTTCTGGAAACACCATATATTTT. This sequence joins TRBV9 and TRBJ1-3; a weak D match, TRBD1 (5 bases). V was trimmed by 0 bases and J by 1 base, leaving 8 bases between them. The CDR3 sequence is 15 residues long. The germline gives CDR1 SGDLS, CDR2 YYNGEE.

The chain uses TRBV24-1 and TRBJ1-1; a weak D match, TRBD1 (6 bases). The V end lost 9 bases, the J end lost 5 bases, and 18 bases lay between the germline ends. The CDR3 consists of 14 residues. Looked up from germline, CDR1 is KGHDR and CDR2 is SFDVKD. The chain's CDR3 is CATETWGRGTEAFF. The DNA of the CDR3 is TGTGCCACCGAAACGTGGGGGCGGGGGACTGAAGCTTTCTTT.

This chain links TRBV27 with TRBJ2-5; D not certain. The V gene lost 8 bases and the J gene lost 4 bases, with 8 bases spanning the gap. In germline, CDR1 is MNHEY, CDR2 SMNVEV (reference sequence). The CDR3 covers 11 residues. CDR3 sequence (DNA): TGTGCCAGCCCCCCCCCAGAGACCCAGTACTTC. Translated: CASPPPETQYF.

The J gene is TRBJ2-1, the V gene TRBV10-3, with D hard to call. This CDR3 contains 11 residues. Trimming took 6 bases from V and 9 from J, leaving 9 bases between them. CDR1 and CDR2 from the germline V gene are ENHRY and SYGVKD. CDR3 loop: CAISERGEQFF. In DNA, the CDR3 is TGTGCCATCAGCGAACGAGGTGAGCAGTTCTTC.

J is TRBJ2-5 and V is TRBV5-1; 7 bases are a match to TRBD2. The J segment lost 8 bases and the V segment lost 0 bases, leaving 4 bases of the junction unmatched. CDR3 length: 13 residues. Germline V gene data show CDR1 as SGHRS and CDR2 as YFSETQ. DNA of the CDR3: TGCGCCAGCAGCTTGGAACCTAGCGGCACCCAGTACTTC. It translates to CASSLEPSGTQYF. The entire variable domain, with the rest obtained from reference TRBV5-1 and TRBJ2-5, is as follows: KAGVTQTPRYLIKTRGQQVTLSCSPISGHRSVSWYQQTPGQGLQFLFEYFSETQRNKGNFPGRFSGRQFSNSRSEMNVSTLELGDSALYLCASSLEPSGTQYFGPGTRLLVL.

This clone has only one observation. The V call is TRBV2, the J call TRBJ1-1; possibly TRBD1 for D (5 bases). Germline V gene sequence: CDR1 SNHLY, CDR2 FYNNEI. V lost 6 bases, J lost 1 base, and 12 bases lay in between. The CDR3 is 14 amino acids. This CDR3 reads CASSVGPGNTEAFF. CDR3 DNA sequence: TGTGCCAGCAGCGTGGGACCCGGGAACACTGAAGCTTTCTTT.

The chain couples TRBV27 to TRBJ1-5; no clear D gene. Trimming took off 6 bases at V and 8 bases at J, with 17 bases between the two ends. CDR3 length: 14 amino acids. The germline CDR1 and CDR2 sequences are MNHEY and SMNVEV (reference sequence). CDR3 sequence: CASSLTRGWEPQHF. The CDR3 region has the DNA TGTGCCAGCAGCCTAACCCGCGGATGGGAGCCCCAGCATTTT.

The V and J genes are TRBV30 and TRBJ1-1; D is uncertain. CDR1 and CDR2 (germline): GTSNPN, SVGIG (reference sequence). The CDR3 is made up of 13 amino acids. Trimming took off 0 bases at V and 1 base at J, with 6 bases between the two ends. The CDR3 coding sequence is TGTGCCTGGAGTGTAAGGTGGAACACTGAAGCTTTCTTT. Amino acids: CAWSVRWNTEAFF.

This chain links TRBV10-2 with TRBJ1-5, with 8 nucleotides matching TRBD1. This CDR3 has 14 amino acids. Germline CDR1 WSHSY, CDR2 SAAADI. The V gene end was trimmed by 5 bases and the J gene end by 4 bases; junction bases not matched to a gene: 4. The CDR3 protein is CASSPGQANQPQHF. CDR3 coding DNA: TGCGCCAGCAGTCCGGGACAGGCAAATCAGCCCCAGCATTTT.